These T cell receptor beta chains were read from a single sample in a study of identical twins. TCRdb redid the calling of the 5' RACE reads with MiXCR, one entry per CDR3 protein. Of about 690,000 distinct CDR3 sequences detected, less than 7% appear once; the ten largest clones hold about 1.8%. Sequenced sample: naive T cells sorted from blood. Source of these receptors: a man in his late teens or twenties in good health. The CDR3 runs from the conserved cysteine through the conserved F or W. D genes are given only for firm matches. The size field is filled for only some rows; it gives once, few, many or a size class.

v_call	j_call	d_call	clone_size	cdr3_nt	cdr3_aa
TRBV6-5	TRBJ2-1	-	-	TGTGCCAGCAGTTACTCACGGAGCGGTCATGAGCAGTTCTTC	CASSYSRSGHEQFF
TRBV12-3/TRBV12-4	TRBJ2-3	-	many	TGTGCCAGCAGTTTTCAGGGAGGAGATACGCAGTATTTT	CASSFQGGDTQYF
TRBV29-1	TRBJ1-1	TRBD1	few	TGCAGCGTTAAAGGGGGCGCCGGGAACACTGAAGCTTTCTTT	CSVKGGAGNTEAFF
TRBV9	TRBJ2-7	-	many	TGTGCCAGCAGCGTAGATGAGGGATTCTCCTACGAGCAGTACTTC	CASSVDEGFSYEQYF
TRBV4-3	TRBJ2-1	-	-	TGCGCCAGCAGCCAAGATCGAACGGTTGAGCAGTTCTTC	CASSQDRTVEQFF
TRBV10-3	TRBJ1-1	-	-	TGTGCCATCAGTGCAAAGGTTCGGGCTATGAACACTGAAGCTTTCTTT	CAISAKVRAMNTEAFF
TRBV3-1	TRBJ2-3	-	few	TGTGCCAGCAGCCCGACCCCGGACAGCACAGATACGCAGTATTTT	CASSPTPDSTDTQYF
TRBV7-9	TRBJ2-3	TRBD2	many	TGTGCCAGCAGCGATACTAGCGGGAGTGTCACAGATACGCAGTATTTT	CASSDTSGSVTDTQYF
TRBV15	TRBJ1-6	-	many	TGTGCCACCAGCAGTCAGGGTAATTCACCCCTCCACTTT	CATSSQGNSPLHF
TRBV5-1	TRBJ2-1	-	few	TGCGCCAGCAGCTTCCGGGGGCCCCTCTACAATGAGCAGTTCTTC	CASSFRGPLYNEQFF
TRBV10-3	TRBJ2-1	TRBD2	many	TGTGCCATCAGTGAGGAATTTGCGGGAGGCATACTCTCCTACAATGAGCAGTTCTTC	CAISEEFAGGILSYNEQFF
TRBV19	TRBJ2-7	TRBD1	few	TGTGCCAGTAGACCCGGGACAGAATACGAGCAGTACTTC	CASRPGTEYEQYF
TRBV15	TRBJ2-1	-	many	TGTGCCACCAGCACAGAACCCTACTTGGGTAATGAGCAGTTCTTC	CATSTEPYLGNEQFF
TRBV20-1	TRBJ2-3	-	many	TGCAGTGCAAGGCATGGGAACGCAGATACGCAGTATTTT	CSARHGNADTQYF
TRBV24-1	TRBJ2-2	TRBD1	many	TGTGCCACCAGTGAGACAGGGGGCGCGAACACCGGGGAGCTGTTTTTT	CATSETGGANTGELFF
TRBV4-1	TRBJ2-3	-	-	TGCGCCAGCAGCCGGCTTAGCGCCACAGATACGCAGTATTTT	CASSRLSATDTQYF
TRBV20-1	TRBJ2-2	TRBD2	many	TGCAGTGCTAGAGATCTCGGCGGGAGTGGAACCGGGGAGCTGTTTTTT	CSARDLGGSGTGELFF
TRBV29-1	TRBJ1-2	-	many	TGCAGCGTTGAAGGCCTCTATGGCTACACCTTC	CSVEGLYGYTF
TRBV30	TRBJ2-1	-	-	TGTGCCTGGAGTGAGGCGGATCGGGGACCGTTCTTC	CAWSEADRGPFF
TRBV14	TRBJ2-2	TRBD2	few	TGTGCCAGCAGCCAAAACTTCGGGATTAGCGGGACGAACACCGGGGAGCTGTTTTTT	CASSQNFGISGTNTGELFF
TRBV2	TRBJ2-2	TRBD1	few	TGTGCCAGCAGTAATCTACAGGGGGGGAACACCGGGGAGCTGTTTTTT	CASSNLQGGNTGELFF
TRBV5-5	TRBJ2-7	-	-	TGTGCCAGCAGCCCGGGACCAGCGGGCCCCTACGAGCAGTACTTC	CASSPGPAGPYEQYF
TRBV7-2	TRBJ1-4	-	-	TGTGCCAGCAGCTCCACAGGGTCGGCTAATGAAAAACTGTTTTTT	CASSSTGSANEKLFF
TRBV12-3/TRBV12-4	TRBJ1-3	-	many	TGTGCCAGCAGTTCCGAGACGGGCGTCTCTGGAAACACCATATATTTT	CASSSETGVSGNTIYF
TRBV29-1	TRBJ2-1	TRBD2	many	TGCAGCGCAACAAAACTAGCGGTCTCCTACAATGAGCAGTTCTTC	CSATKLAVSYNEQFF
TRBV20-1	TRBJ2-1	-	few	TGCAGTGCTAGTCTGTACAATGAGCAGTTCTTC	CSASLYNEQFF
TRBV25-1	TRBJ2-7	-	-	TGTGCCAGCAGTCAACTCCACCTCGGGGGCGAGCAGTACTTC	CASSQLHLGGEQYF
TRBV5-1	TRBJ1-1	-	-	TGCGCCAGCAGCTTGGGGGATAACACTGAAGCTTGCTTT	CASSLGDNTEACF
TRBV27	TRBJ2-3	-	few	TGTGCCAGCGGTTTAGCGGTCACAGATACGCAGTATTTT	CASGLAVTDTQYF
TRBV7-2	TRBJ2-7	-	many	TGTGCCAGCACCCCTTTCAGCGATACCTACGAGCAGTACTTC	CASTPFSDTYEQYF
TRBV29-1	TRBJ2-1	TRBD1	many	TGCAGCGTTTCGGGACAGGGGGGGAATGAGCAGTTCTTC	CSVSGQGGNEQFF
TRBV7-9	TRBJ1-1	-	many	TGTGCCAGCAGCGGGGACATCGGCCTAGAAGCTTTCTTT	CASSGDIGLEAFF